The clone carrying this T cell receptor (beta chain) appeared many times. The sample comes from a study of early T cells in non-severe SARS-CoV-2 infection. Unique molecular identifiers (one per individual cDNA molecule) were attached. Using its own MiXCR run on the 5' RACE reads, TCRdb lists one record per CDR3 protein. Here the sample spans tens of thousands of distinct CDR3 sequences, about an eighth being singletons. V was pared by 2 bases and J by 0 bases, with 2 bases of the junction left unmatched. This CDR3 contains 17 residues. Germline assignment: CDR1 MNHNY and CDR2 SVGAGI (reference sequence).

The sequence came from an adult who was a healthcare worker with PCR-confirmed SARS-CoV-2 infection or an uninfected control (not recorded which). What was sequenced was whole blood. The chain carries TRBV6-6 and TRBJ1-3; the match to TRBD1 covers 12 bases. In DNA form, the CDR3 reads TGTGCCAGCAGTTACCCGGGACAGGGGGCCTCTGGAAACACCATATATTTT. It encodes CASSYPGQGASGNTIYF.